This T cell receptor beta chain was captured by sequencing in a study of Graves' ophthalmopathy and Graves' hyperthyroidism. Beta-chain TCR CDR3 regions were amplified from RNA transcripts. HTBI-primed RT-PCR formed the first round, and a multiplex PCR formed the second. Via MiXCR, TCRdb re-called the multiplex PCR reads, giving one row per CDR3 protein. The top ten clones hold 2.5% to 3.5% of a sample with 650,000 to 800,000 distinct CDR3 sequences, roughly 39% of them seen once. This clonotype was counted between two and nine times. Trimming left V 1 base short and J 11 bases short, with 14 bases between. Per germline, CDR1 SGHTA and CDR2 FQGNSA. The CDR3 consists of 13 residues.

This clonotype originated in an adult man with Graves' ophthalmopathy. Sequencing was done on a sample of peripheral blood. This chain joins TRBV7-2 and TRBJ1-1; maybe TRBD1 (5 bases). The CDR3 protein is CASSLGGGMGAFF. For the CDR3, the DNA is TGTGCCAGCAGCTTAGGGGGGGGAATGGGGGCTTTCTTT.